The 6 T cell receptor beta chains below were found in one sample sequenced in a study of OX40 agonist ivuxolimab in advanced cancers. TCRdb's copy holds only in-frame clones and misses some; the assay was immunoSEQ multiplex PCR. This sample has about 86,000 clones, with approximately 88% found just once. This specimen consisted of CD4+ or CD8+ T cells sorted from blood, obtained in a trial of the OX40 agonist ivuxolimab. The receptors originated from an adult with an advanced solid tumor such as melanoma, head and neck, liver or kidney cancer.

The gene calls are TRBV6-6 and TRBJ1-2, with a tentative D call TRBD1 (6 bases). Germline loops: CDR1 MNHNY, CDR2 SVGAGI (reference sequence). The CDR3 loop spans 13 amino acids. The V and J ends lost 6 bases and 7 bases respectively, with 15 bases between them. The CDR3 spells CASSPRADSGYTF. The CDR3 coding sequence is TGTGCCAGCAGCCCCAGGGCGGACAGTGGCTACACCTTC.

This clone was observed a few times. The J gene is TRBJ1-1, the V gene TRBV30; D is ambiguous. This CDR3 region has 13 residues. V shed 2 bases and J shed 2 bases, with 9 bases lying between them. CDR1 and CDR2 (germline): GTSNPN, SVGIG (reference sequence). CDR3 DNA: TGTGCCTGGAGTTTTTCGGGTAACACTGAAGCTTTCTTT. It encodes CAWSFSGNTEAFF.

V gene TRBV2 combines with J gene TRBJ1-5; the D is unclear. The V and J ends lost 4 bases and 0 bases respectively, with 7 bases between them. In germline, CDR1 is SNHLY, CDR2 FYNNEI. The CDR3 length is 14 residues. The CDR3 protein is CASSGVNSNQPQHF. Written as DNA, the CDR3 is TGTGCCAGCAGTGGGGTTAATAGCAATCAGCCCCAGCATTTT.

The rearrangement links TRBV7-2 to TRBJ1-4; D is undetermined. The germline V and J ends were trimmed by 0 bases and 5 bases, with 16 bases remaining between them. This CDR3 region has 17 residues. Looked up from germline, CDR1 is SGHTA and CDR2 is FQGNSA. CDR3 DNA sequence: TGTGCCAGCAGCTTAGCGGTGGGTGGGGTGGGGAATGAAAAACTGTTTTTT. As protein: CASSLAVGGVGNEKLFF. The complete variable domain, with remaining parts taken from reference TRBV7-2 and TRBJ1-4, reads GAGVSQSPSNKVTEKGKDVELRCDPISGHTALYWYRQSLGQGLEFLIYFQGNSAPDKSGLPSDRFSAERTGGSVSTLTIQRTQQEDSAVYLCASSLAVGGVGNEKLFFGSGTQLSVL.

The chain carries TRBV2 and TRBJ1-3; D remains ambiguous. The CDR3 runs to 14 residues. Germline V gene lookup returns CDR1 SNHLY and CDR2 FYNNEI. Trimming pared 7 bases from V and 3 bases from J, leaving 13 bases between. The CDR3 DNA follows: TGTGCCAGCACCCCCCAACTGGGTGGAAACACCATATATTTT. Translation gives CASTPQLGGNTIYF.

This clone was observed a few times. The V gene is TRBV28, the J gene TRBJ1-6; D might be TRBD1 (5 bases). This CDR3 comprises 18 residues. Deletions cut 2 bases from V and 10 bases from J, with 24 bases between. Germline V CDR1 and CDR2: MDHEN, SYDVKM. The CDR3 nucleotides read TGTGCCAGCAGTTTAGGGGCGCCGTACGAGCCCGGGGCCTCACCCCTCCACTTT. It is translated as CASSLGAPYEPGASPLHF.